Below are 12 T cell receptor beta chains sequenced from a single sample in a study of T cells in Graves' hyperthyroidism and ophthalmopathy. What was amplified from RNA transcripts were TCR beta CDR3 regions. HTBI primers were used for first-round RT-PCR of the TCR CDR3. TCRdb passed the multiplex PCR reads through MiXCR, listing each CDR3 protein once. The sample lists approximately 360,000 distinct CDR3 sequences, 15% to 17% occurring once. The sequencing sample was made of blood. These receptors came from a woman under 30 with Graves' hyperthyroidism that later progressed to Graves' ophthalmopathy.

The rearrangement links TRBV5-1 to TRBJ2-5; D not certain. From germline, CDR1 is SGHRS and CDR2 YFSETQ. Trimming shortened V by 9 bases and J by 2 bases, and 17 bases separated the two germline ends. The CDR3 extends over 14 amino acids. CDR3 DNA: TGCGCCATCGGCATCAGGCATTTACAAGAGACCCAGTACTTC. Protein sequence: CAIGIRHLQETQYF.

The rearrangement uses TRBV7-9 and TRBJ2-2; D might be TRBD2 (6 bases). Trimming pared 6 bases from V and 4 bases from J, leaving 12 bases between. Looked up from germline, CDR1 is SEHNR and CDR2 is FQNEAQ (reference sequence). The CDR3 has 14 residues. The CDR3 nucleotides read TGTGCCAGCAGACAACGGGGGACCACCGGGGAGCTGTTTTTT. This translates into CASRQRGTTGELFF.

Many counts were recorded for this clonotype. This chain connects TRBV28 to TRBJ2-5; possible D gene TRBD2, 6 bases. The V gene's germline CDR1 is MDHEN and CDR2 SYDVKM. Trimming took 5 bases from V and 10 from J, leaving 14 bases between them. The CDR3 covers 12 residues. The CDR3 spells CASSRGAAIQYF. The CDR3 bases are TGTGCCAGCAGTCGCGGGGCGGCTATCCAGTACTTC.

This clonotype was found many times. CDR3 loop: CASSVAGTGYEQYF. The DNA for the CDR3 is TGTGCCAGCAGCGTAGCCGGGACAGGGTACGAGCAGTACTTC. This chain links TRBV9 with TRBJ2-7; TRBD1 agrees at 9 bases. Trimming cost V 0 bases and J 4 bases; bases outside gene matches: 2. This CDR3 has 14 residues. Looked up from germline, CDR1 is SGDLS and CDR2 is YYNGEE.

This chain links TRBV19 with TRBJ2-1; TRBD1 is a possible D gene (6 bases). The CDR3 is 17 residues long. The ends were cut back, 3 bases at V and 6 bases at J, with 21 bases in the middle. The germline V gene encodes CDR1 LNHDA and CDR2 SQIVND (reference sequence). CDR3 protein: CASSMNRVTSLVNEQFF. CDR3 coding DNA: TGTGCCAGTAGTATGAACAGGGTTACTTCGTTAGTCAATGAGCAGTTCTTC.

This clonotype was found many times. The chain uses TRBV6-2 or TRBV6-3 and TRBJ2-5, with TRBD2 matching over 13 bases. With V trimmed by 6 bases and J by 4 bases, 8 bases remained unmatched. CDR1 and CDR2 (germline): MNHEY, SVGEGT. This CDR3 comprises 16 residues. CDR3 coding DNA: TGTGCCAGCAGGTGGACTAGCGGGAGATCGCGAGAGACCCAGTACTTC. The encoded protein is CASRWTSGRSRETQYF.

The chain is built from TRBV2 and TRBJ1-1; D not resolved. V was pared by 3 bases and J by 6 bases, with 8 bases between. The germline V gene encodes CDR1 SNHLY and CDR2 FYNNEI. The CDR3 has 12 residues. The CDR3 here is CASSDGSAEAFF. The CDR3 nucleotides read TGTGCCAGCAGTGATGGGTCCGCTGAAGCTTTCTTT.

This clonotype was counted only a few times. V gene TRBV5-1 combines with J gene TRBJ1-1, with TRBD1 matching 11 bases. V shed 7 bases, J shed 5 bases, and the junction held 10 bases outside the gene matches. Germline CDR1 and CDR2: SGHRS and YFSETQ. The CDR3 loop spans 15 amino acids. CDR3 amino acids: CASGEGQGGGTEAFF. CDR3 sequence (DNA): TGCGCCAGCGGAGAGGGACAGGGGGGGGGTACTGAAGCTTTCTTT. Supplemented by reference TRBV5-1 and TRBJ1-1, the full variable domain reads KAGVTQTPRYLIKTRGQQVTLSCSPISGHRSVSWYQQTPGQGLQFLFEYFSETQRNKGNFPGRFSGRQFSNSRSEMNVSTLELGDSALYLCASGEGQGGGTEAFFGQGTRLTVV.

V usage is TRBV30 and J usage is TRBJ2-1; 7 bases agree with TRBD2. The CDR3 is 15 amino acids. The trim removed 4 bases at V and 7 bases at J, leaving 13 bases unmatched. Germline CDR1 reads GTSNPN; CDR2 reads SVGIG (reference sequence). This CDR3 is CAWMIAAGDRNEQFF. CDR3 nucleotides: TGTGCCTGGATGATCGCTGCGGGAGATCGAAATGAGCAGTTCTTC.

In the case of this clonotype: Just one base apart from a much larger clone, this may be a read error. The CDR3 does not close with the conserved phenylalanine or tryptophan, likely indicating a read error. The gene calls are TRBV27 and TRBJ2-5; 8 nucleotides match TRBD2. The CDR3 sequence is 16 residues long. The germline gives CDR1 MNHEY, CDR2 SMNVEV (reference sequence). V dropped 3 bases and J dropped 2; count of bases not matched to a gene: 8. The DNA of the CDR3 is TGTGCCAGCAGTTTTTCCCAAAGCGGGAGTCAAGAGACCCAGTACCTC. Protein: CASSFSQSGSQETQYL.

The chain combines TRBV28 with TRBJ2-5, with D possibly TRBD2 on 6 matching bases. Germline CDR1 MDHEN, CDR2 SYDVKM. Trimming pared 2 bases from V and 4 bases from J, leaving 17 bases between. The CDR3 runs 16 residues. In nucleotides, the CDR3 is TGTGCCAGCAGTTTACCCTCGGCGGGATCCCCAGAGACCCAGTACTTC. Amino acid sequence: CASSLPSAGSPETQYF. Based on the CDR3 plus reference TRBV28 and TRBJ2-5, the full variable domain is DVKVTQSSRYLVKRTGEKVFLECVQDMDHENMFWYRQDPGLGLRLIYFSYDVKMKEKGDIPEGYSVSREKKERFSLILESASTNQTSMYLCASSLPSAGSPETQYFGPGTRLLVL.

Details on this clonotype: One end of the junction varies from germline; a read error may be responsible. The chain combines TRBV28 with TRBJ1-1; D is perhaps TRBD1 (6 bases). This CDR3 is built from 14 residues. Germline V gene lookup returns CDR1 MDHEN and CDR2 SYDVKM. The CDR3 DNA follows: TGTGCCAGCAAGGTGCGGGGGCTGAACACTGAAGCTCTCTTT. Amino acids: CASKVRGLNTEALF.